Below, 20 T cell receptor beta chains from the same sample are listed, as sequenced in a study of response to subunit inactivated influenza vaccine. Each CDR3 protein gets one entry after TCRdb re-called the RT-PCR reads with MiXCR. Of around 530,000 distinct CDR3 sequences listed, roughly 12% are singletons. The input for sequencing was PBMCs from blood, taken on the day of vaccination. Source of these receptors: a man in his forties or fifties who received an inactivated influenza vaccine.

This rearrangement joins TRBV6-5 to TRBJ2-2; D gene ambiguous. This CDR3 region has 15 residues. The germline V gene has CDR1 MNHEY and CDR2 SVGAGI. V lost 2 bases and J 6 bases, leaving 13 bases between the germline ends. Here the CDR3 DNA reads TGTGCCAGCAGTTACGATACTGCGATTGCCGGGGAGCTGTTTTTT. Amino acids: CASSYDTAIAGELFF.

The V call is TRBV30, the J call TRBJ2-2; 9 bases agree with TRBD2. The germline gives CDR1 GTSNPN, CDR2 SVGIG (reference sequence). Trimming cost V 0 bases and J 5 bases; bases outside gene matches: 10. This CDR3 has 17 residues. For the CDR3, the DNA is TGTGCCTGGAGTGTACTGGGCGGGAGGGCCTTAACCGGGGAGCTGTTTTTT. Translated, it gives CAWSVLGGRALTGELFF.

The rearrangement links TRBV6-5 to TRBJ1-2, with D possibly being TRBD1 (5 bases). Per germline, CDR1 MNHEY and CDR2 SVGAGI. The V gene lost 5 bases and the J gene lost 2 bases, with 21 bases spanning the gap. This CDR3 contains 17 residues. The CDR3 region has the DNA TGTGCCAGCAGTACTAACATCGCACCGGGACGGAACTATGGCTACACCTTC. It translates to CASSTNIAPGRNYGYTF.

The sample holds a few counts of this clonotype. The genes are TRBV10-3 and TRBJ2-1; TRBD1 agrees at 8 bases. In germline, CDR1 is ENHRY, CDR2 SYGVKD. This CDR3 is built from 15 residues. The V gene end was trimmed by 7 bases and the J gene end by 2 bases; junction bases not matched to a gene: 7. The DNA for the CDR3 is TGTGCCATCAAGGACAGGGATATAACCTACAATGAGCAGTTCTTC. Its translation: CAIKDRDITYNEQFF.

This clonotype was found a few times. The rearrangement links TRBV7-3 to TRBJ2-3; D is unclear. Trimming took off 5 bases at V and 8 bases at J, with 14 bases between the two ends. This CDR3 spans 13 amino acids. The germline V gene encodes CDR1 SGHTA and CDR2 FQGTGA. CDR3 sequence: CASSQIAHGTQYF. The CDR3, as DNA: TGTGCCAGCAGCCAGATAGCCCATGGTACGCAGTATTTT. Full variable domain (remainder filled in from reference TRBV7-3 and TRBJ2-3): GAGVSQTPSNKVTEKGKYVELRCDPISGHTALYWYRQSLGQGPEFLIYFQGTGAADDSGLPNDRFFAVRPEGSVSTLKIQRTERGDSAVYLCASSQIAHGTQYFGPGTRLTVL.

The chain has TRBV6-2 or TRBV6-3 and TRBJ2-7, with 12 bases identical to TRBD1. The CDR3 spans 15 residues. The germline V gene has CDR1 MNHEY and CDR2 SVGEGT. Losses at the gene ends were 7 bases for V and 3 bases for J; bases not matched to a gene: 7. The CDR3 is CASNDRDRGLYEQYF. In nucleotides, the CDR3 is TGTGCCAGCAACGATCGGGACAGGGGGCTCTACGAGCAGTACTTC.

V and J are TRBV9 and TRBJ2-2; maybe TRBD1 (5 bases). CDR3 length equals 17 residues. Trimming removed 0 bases at V and 1 base at J, with 13 bases between. Germline CDR1 reads SGDLS; CDR2 reads YYNGEE. CDR3 DNA sequence: TGTGCCAGCAGCGTAGAGGGGTCCAGGGTGAACACCGGGGAGCTGTTTTTT. Translation gives CASSVEGSRVNTGELFF. Using reference TRBV9 and TRBJ2-2 for the parts outside the CDR3, the full variable domain is DSGVTQTPKHLITATGQRVTLRCSPRSGDLSVYWYQQSLDQGLQFLIQYYNGEERAKGNILERFSAQQFPDLHSELNLSSLELGDSALYFCASSVEGSRVNTGELFFGEGSRLTVL.

At least ten counts were recorded for this clonotype. J is TRBJ2-5 and V is TRBV15; the match to TRBD2 covers 7 bases. V shed 6 bases, J shed 5 bases, and the junction held 9 bases outside the gene matches. CDR3 size: 14 residues. CDR1 and CDR2 (germline): LNHNV, YYDKDF (reference sequence). This chain's CDR3 is CATSRLERDETQYF. CDR3 bases: TGTGCCACCAGTCGTTTGGAGCGGGACGAGACCCAGTACTTC.

Written as DNA, the CDR3 is TGTGCCAGCAGTGAATACGTGGCAGCGACCGAGCAGTACTTC. This encodes CASSEYVAATEQYF. The genes are TRBV25-1 and TRBJ2-7; no firm D call. The germline CDR1 and CDR2 sequences are MGHDK and SYGVNS. Trimming took 0 bases from V and 6 from J, leaving 12 bases between them. The CDR3 is made up of 14 amino acids.

The chain joins TRBV20-1 to TRBJ2-5; 9 bases map to TRBD2. The V segment lost 0 bases and the J segment 1 base; nucleotides outside the gene matches: 15. The CDR3 runs to 19 residues. Germline CDR1 and CDR2: DFQATT and SNEGSKA (reference sequence). The CDR3 loop reads CSARDLPRRGGTSQETQYF. The DNA of the CDR3 is TGCAGTGCTAGAGATCTGCCCCGGCGGGGGGGGACTTCCCAAGAGACCCAGTACTTC.

This clonotype was picked up a small number of times. This sequence joins TRBV5-1 and TRBJ1-1; no reliable D call. Germline V gene sequence: CDR1 SGHRS, CDR2 YFSETQ. Trimming removed 6 bases at V and 0 bases at J, with 15 bases between. This CDR3 spans 15 amino acids. CDR3 coding DNA: TGCGCCAGCAAGACCTCGTGGACGGTGAACACTGAAGCTTTCTTT. Translating it yields CASKTSWTVNTEAFF. The variable domain in full, with the rest retrieved from reference TRBV5-1 and TRBJ1-1, is KAGVTQTPRYLIKTRGQQVTLSCSPISGHRSVSWYQQTPGQGLQFLFEYFSETQRNKGNFPGRFSGRQFSNSRSEMNVSTLELGDSALYLCASKTSWTVNTEAFFGQGTRLTVV.

In its sample, this clonotype was seen a few times. The V call is TRBV28, the J call TRBJ1-1, with 10 bases matching TRBD1. CDR1 and CDR2 from the germline V gene are MDHEN and SYDVKM. This CDR3 has 16 amino acids. The V and J ends lost 6 bases and 1 base, in that order; junction bases with no gene match: 8. The CDR3 loop is CASSSPGQGPNTEAFF. The CDR3 bases are TGTGCCAGCAGCTCGCCGGGACAGGGGCCGAACACTGAAGCTTTCTTT.

This clonotype turned up a few times. This chain connects TRBV6-1 to TRBJ2-7, with D perhaps being TRBD1 or TRBD2 (5 bases each). This CDR3 is 15 amino acids long. Trimming pared 6 bases from V and 6 bases from J, leaving 21 bases between. Germline V CDR1 and CDR2: MNHNS, SASEGT. As DNA, the CDR3 is TGTGCCAGCAGGGGGGTCGGGGCGCAAAAATCCGAGCAGTACTTC. This translates into CASRGVGAQKSEQYF.

This clonotype was picked up a small number of times. The CDR3 region is CASSLDFSGELFF. For the CDR3, the DNA is TGTGCCAGCAGTTTAGACTTCTCCGGGGAGCTGTTTTTT. This chain joins TRBV12-3 or TRBV12-4 and TRBJ2-2; D ambiguous. This CDR3 region has 13 residues. The V and J ends lost 1 base and 6 bases respectively, with 6 bases between them.

A few counts support this clonotype. This chain links TRBV7-2 with TRBJ2-1; D is undetermined. The CDR3 runs 15 residues. CDR1 and CDR2 (germline): SGHTA, FQGNSA. V gave up 2 bases and J gave up 4 bases, with 12 bases separating them. CDR3: CASSLINSLYNEQFF. CDR3 sequence (DNA): TGTGCCAGCAGCTTAATCAACTCCTTATACAATGAGCAGTTCTTC.

This clonotype was recorded at least ten times. The genes are TRBV6-1 and TRBJ2-3; no clear D. V was cut by 8 bases and J by 0 bases, with 12 bases left in between. This CDR3 has 14 amino acids. Germline loops: CDR1 MNHNS, CDR2 SASEGT. The CDR3 DNA reads TGTGCCAGCGGGTCATACCCTAGCACAGATACGCAGTATTTT. Translating it yields CASGSYPSTDTQYF.

This clonotype was seen repeatedly, ten times or more. The chain employs TRBV7-3 and TRBJ2-1; 7 bases are shared with TRBD1. Germline V gene lookup returns CDR1 SGHTA and CDR2 FQGTGA. The CDR3 has 13 residues. V was pared by 1 base and J by 9 bases, with 3 bases of the junction left unmatched. The CDR3 is CASSLKGASEQFF. CDR3 DNA: TGTGCCAGCAGCTTAAAGGGGGCCAGTGAGCAGTTCTTC.

The chain links TRBV10-3 to TRBJ2-5, with D possibly matching TRBD1 (5 bases). The CDR3 spans 15 residues. The germline V and J ends were trimmed by 0 bases and 5 bases, with 13 bases remaining between them. Germline V CDR1 and CDR2: ENHRY, SYGVKD. CDR3 nucleotides: TGTGCCATCAGTGAGTCGGGCAGGGTAATGGAGACCCAGTACTTC. Amino acids: CAISESGRVMETQYF.

On this clonotype itself: A much larger clone differs by one base, so this may be a read error. V is TRBV5-6 and J is TRBJ2-3, with 11 bases matching TRBD1. The CDR3 is made up of 15 amino acids. Germline CDR1 reads SGHDT; CDR2 reads YYEEEE. This chain's CDR3 is CASSPWTGGTDMQYF. Written as DNA, the CDR3 is TGTGCCAGCAGCCCCTGGACAGGGGGCACAGATATGCAGTATTTT.

The chain is built from TRBV28 and TRBJ1-2, with D perhaps TRBD1 (5 bases). This CDR3 spans 12 amino acids. V lost 7 bases, J lost 8 bases, and 14 bases lay in between. CDR1 and CDR2 (germline): MDHEN, SYDVKM. CDR3 in DNA: TGTGCCAGCACAACAATTGGGACCGGCTACACCTTC. Amino acids: CASTTIGTGYTF.